These T cell receptor beta chains were read from a single sample in a study of shared T cell receptors in the human thymus. Sequenced by immunoSEQ multiplex PCR; TCRdb stores in-frame clones only, minus some. In the table there are 500,000 to 550,000 clones, around 78% of which are singletons. These data also featured in a second study, about human thymus T cells.

Sequenced: thymocytes. Receptors were obtained from a boy younger than two with a congenital heart defect. CDR3s include the opening cysteine and the closing phenylalanine or tryptophan. Fields, in order: J gene, V gene, D gene, clone size, CDR3 protein, CDR3 DNA. D genes are given only for firm matches. Clone size is given for some rows only: seen once, a few or many times, or a class if the clone is expanded.

TRBJ2-7 | TRBV11-2 | - | - | CASSLETGIYEQYF | TGTGCCAGCAGCTTAGAGACAGGTATTTACGAGCAGTACTTC
TRBJ2-7 | TRBV2 | TRBD2 | few | CASRTSGRVYEQYF | TGTGCCAGCAGGACTAGCGGGAGGGTGTACGAGCAGTACTTC
TRBJ1-2 | TRBV7-2 | - | once | CASRLGDNYGYTF | TGTGCCAGCAGGCTCGGTGATAACTATGGCTACACCTTC
TRBJ2-7 | TRBV28 | - | few | CASTLGRTRDF | TGTGCCAGCACTTTAGGTAGGACGAGGGACTTC
TRBJ2-7 | TRBV5-8 | TRBD1 | - | CASSAGQGHF | TGTGCCAGCAGCGCAGGACAGGGACACTTC
TRBJ2-7 | TRBV25-1 | - | - | CASSESGFGPYEQYF | TGTGCCAGCAGTGAATCGGGGTTTGGGCCATACGAGCAGTACTTC
TRBJ2-7 | TRBV10-3 | - | - | CAIGGGEQYF | TGTGCCATCGGAGGAGGCGAGCAGTACTTC
TRBJ1-2 | TRBV7-9 | TRBD1 | once | CASSLHGTGSADGYTF | TGTGCCAGCAGCTTACACGGGACAGGGAGCGCCGACGGCTACACCTTC
TRBJ1-5 | TRBV6-5 | - | - | CASSPGIPHQPQHF | TGTGCCAGCAGCCCAGGGATCCCTCATCAGCCCCAGCATTTT
TRBJ2-2 | TRBV7-2 | TRBD2 | - | CASSRTSGRSTGELFF | TGTGCCAGCAGCCGGACTAGCGGGAGAAGTACCGGGGAGCTGTTTTTT
TRBJ2-5 | TRBV5-4 | TRBD2 | - | CASSLRPLAGDPETQYF | TGTGCCAGCAGCCTGAGACCACTAGCGGGAGATCCAGAGACCCAGTACTTC
TRBJ2-3 | TRBV5-5 | - | - | CASSLRGSTDTQYF | TGTGCCAGCAGCTTAAGGGGTAGCACAGATACGCAGTATTTT
TRBJ2-1 | TRBV4-1 | TRBD2 | few | CASSNLAGVSNEQFF | TGCGCCAGCAGTAACCTAGCGGGAGTTTCGAATGAGCAGTTCTTC
TRBJ1-2 | TRBV9 | TRBD1 | - | CASSVEWGHTGGNGYGYTF | TGTGCCAGCAGCGTAGAGTGGGGCCATACAGGGGGTAATGGCTATGGCTACACCTTC
TRBJ2-7 | TRBV6-1 | TRBD1 | - | CASSPGQGKEQYF | TGTGCCAGCAGTCCGGGACAGGGTAAAGAGCAGTACTTC
TRBJ2-1 | TRBV18 | TRBD2 | few | CASSPKGLAGDNEQFF | TGTGCCAGCTCACCTAAGGGACTAGCGGGAGACAATGAGCAGTTCTTC
TRBJ2-5 | TRBV29-1 | TRBD2 | - | CSVEDRGTSSETQYF | TGCAGCGTTGAAGATCGTGGGACTAGCTCCGAGACCCAGTACTTC
TRBJ2-1 | TRBV7-2 | TRBD1 | - | CASSSDRGRDNEQFF | TGTGCCAGCAGCTCGGACAGGGGGCGAGACAATGAGCAGTTCTTC
TRBJ2-7 | TRBV4-3 | TRBD2 | few | CASSQDHGGSSYEQYF | TGCGCCAGCAGCCAAGATCACGGCGGGAGCTCCTACGAGCAGTACTTC
TRBJ1-2 | TRBV5-1 | TRBD1 | - | CASSRTGGDNGYTF | TGCGCCAGCAGCAGAACAGGGGGGGATAACGGCTACACCTTC
TRBJ2-7 | TRBV9 | TRBD1 | - | CASSVVPGQGIYEQYF | TGTGCCAGCAGCGTAGTCCCGGGACAGGGGATCTACGAGCAGTACTTC
TRBJ2-5 | TRBV28 | - | - | CASSLLGPGISETQYF | TGTGCCAGCAGTTTATTGGGCCCAGGGATCAGCGAGACCCAGTACTTC
TRBJ2-7 | TRBV9 | - | - | CASSGEGSYEQYF | TGTGCCAGCAGCGGAGAGGGATCCTACGAGCAGTACTTC
TRBJ1-2 | TRBV6-5 | TRBD1 | - | CASSSTGGKESGYTF | TGTGCCAGCAGTTCCACAGGGGGAAAGGAATCTGGCTACACCTTC
TRBJ1-4 | TRBV4-2 | - | - | CASSHREGEKLFF | TGTGCCAGCAGCCACAGGGAAGGTGAAAAACTGTTTTTT
TRBJ2-1 | TRBV5-4 | TRBD2 | once | CASSRLAGKYNEQFF | TGTGCCAGCAGCCGACTAGCGGGCAAGTACAATGAGCAGTTCTTC
TRBJ2-7 | TRBV29-1 | - | once | CSVPGVADSYEQYF | TGCAGCGTCCCCGGGGTAGCGGACTCCTACGAGCAGTACTTC
TRBJ1-5 | TRBV5-4 | TRBD1 | - | CASSEGQGDKPQHF | TGTGCCAGCAGCGAGGGGCAGGGGGACAAGCCCCAGCATTTT
TRBJ1-1 | TRBV7-6 | - | - | CASSLPPAEAFF | TGTGCCAGCAGCTTACCCCCGGCTGAAGCTTTCTTT
TRBJ2-7 | TRBV30 | - | - | CAWGAQASRSYEQYF | TGTGCCTGGGGGGCCCAAGCATCGAGGTCCTACGAGCAGTACTTC
TRBJ2-2 | TRBV7-6 | - | - | CASSLAQGLHGELFF | TGTGCCAGCAGCTTAGCCCAGGGATTGCACGGGGAGCTGTTTTTT
TRBJ1-2 | TRBV6-5 | - | few | CASSYIGGYGYTF | TGTGCCAGCAGTTATATCGGGGGCTATGGCTACACCTTC
TRBJ2-3 | TRBV9 | - | - | CASSVLGLSGADTQYF | TGTGCCAGCAGCGTACTGGGACTTAGTGGGGCAGATACGCAGTATTTT
TRBJ1-5 | TRBV6-1 | - | - | CASRLPTRPQHF | TGTGCCAGCAGGCTACCGACTCGGCCCCAGCATTTT
TRBJ2-7 | TRBV5-6 | - | few | CASSLEGLRCDF | TGTGCCAGCAGCTTGGAGGGACTCCGATGCGACTTC
TRBJ2-7 | TRBV20-1 | - | - | CSVSTGNEQYF | TGCAGTGTCAGTACAGGGAACGAGCAGTACTTC
TRBJ2-7 | TRBV11-3 | TRBD2 | - | CASSLGTSETYEQYF | TGTGCCAGCAGCTTAGGGACTAGCGAGACCTACGAGCAGTACTTC
TRBJ2-3 | TRBV29-1 | - | - | CSVPGAEPDTQYF | TGCAGCGTTCCTGGTGCGGAGCCCGATACGCAGTATTTT